The entry below describes one T cell receptor beta chain. Its cognate antigen is unknown. The ends lost 5 bases at V and 1 base at J; junction bases unmatched: 4. There are 15 residues in the CDR3. Per germline, CDR1 SGHTA and CDR2 FQGNSA. Second-dose groups at about 4 or about 12 weeks were pooled. The data were taken from a study of T cell responses to AZD1222 COVID-19 vaccine. Study findings and constraints: It was only after the peak T cell response that any repertoires were sampled. Two doses of AZD1222 preceded a rise in Spike-specific TCR breadth and depth. Among the donors, most were white British and more were female, and clonal diversity was possibly underestimated.

Measured with immunoSEQ multiplex PCR; TCRdb has only the in-frame clones, and not every one. The sample has about 120,000 clones; roughly 90% are singletons. The TCR was taken from an adult who received the AZD1222 COVID-19 vaccine. This chain uses TRBV7-2 with TRBJ2-1; 8 positions match TRBD2. The source was peripheral blood, collected 28 days after the second AZD1222 dose. CDR3 loop: CASSRGLASYNEQFF. The CDR3 DNA follows: TGTGCCAGCAGCCGCGGACTAGCTTCCTACAATGAGCAGTTCTTC.